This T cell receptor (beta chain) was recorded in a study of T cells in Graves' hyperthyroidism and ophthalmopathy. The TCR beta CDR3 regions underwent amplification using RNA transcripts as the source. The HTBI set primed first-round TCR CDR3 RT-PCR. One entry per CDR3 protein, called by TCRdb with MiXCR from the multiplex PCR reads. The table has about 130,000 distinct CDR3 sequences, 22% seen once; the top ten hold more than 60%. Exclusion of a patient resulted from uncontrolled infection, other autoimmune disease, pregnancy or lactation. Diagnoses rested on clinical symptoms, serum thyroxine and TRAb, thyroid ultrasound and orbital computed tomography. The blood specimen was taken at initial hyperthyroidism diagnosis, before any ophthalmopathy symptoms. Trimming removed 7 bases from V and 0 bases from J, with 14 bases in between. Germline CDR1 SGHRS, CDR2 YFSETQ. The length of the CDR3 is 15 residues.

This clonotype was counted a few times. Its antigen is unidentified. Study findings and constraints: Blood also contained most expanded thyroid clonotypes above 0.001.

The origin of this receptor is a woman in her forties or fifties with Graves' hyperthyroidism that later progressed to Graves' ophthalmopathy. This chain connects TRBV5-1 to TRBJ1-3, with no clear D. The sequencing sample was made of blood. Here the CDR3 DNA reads TGCGCCAGCCGATTAAGTAGCGGCTCTGGAAACACCATATATTTT. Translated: CASRLSSGSGNTIYF.